A single sample gave rise to the 20 T cell receptor beta chains below, sequenced in a study of response to subunit inactivated influenza vaccine. In TCRdb, the RT-PCR reads were re-called with MiXCR into one record per CDR3 protein. Of 500,000 to 700,000 distinct CDR3 sequences in the sample, approximately 20% were seen once. The same data also contributed to another study, on T cells expressing NK-cell markers. That work states: UMI-tagged 5'RACE template switching yielded the TCR beta cDNA.

The sample consisted of CD4+ T cells sorted from PBMCs, taken roughly 13 days after vaccination. These receptors were taken from a man over 45 who received an inactivated influenza vaccine.

This clonotype has a handful of counts. V and J are TRBV5-1 and TRBJ2-1; D remains unclear. Trimming shortened V by 5 bases and J by 12 bases, and 15 bases separated the two germline ends. This CDR3 is 12 amino acids long. The germline gives CDR1 SGHRS, CDR2 YFSETQ. The chain's CDR3 is CASSSLQNGQFF. CDR3 nucleotides: TGCGCCAGCAGTTCACTTCAAAACGGGCAGTTCTTC.

Only a few counts were recorded for this clonotype. The CDR3 nucleotides read TGTGCCAGCAGTGTCGGCTATGGGGGAGATACGCAGTATTTT. It encodes CASSVGYGGDTQYF. This chain joins TRBV2 and TRBJ2-3; perhaps D is TRBD1 or TRBD2 (5 bases each). CDR1 SNHLY and CDR2 FYNNEI come from the germline V gene. V was clipped by 4 bases and J by 5 bases, with 13 bases between them. There are 14 residues in the CDR3.

The J gene is TRBJ2-1, the V gene TRBV6-2 or TRBV6-3, with 7 bases matching TRBD2. The CDR3 is 15 amino acids. In germline, CDR1 is MNHEY, CDR2 SVGEGT. The V gene end was trimmed by 7 bases and the J gene end by 9 bases; junction bases not matched to a gene: 15. The CDR3 DNA sequence: TGTGCCAGCACCCCAAGCGGGACTTCCGCGCGTGAGCAGTTCTTC. It codes for CASTPSGTSAREQFF.

The chain has TRBV4-3 and TRBJ1-1; perhaps TRBD1 as D (6 bases). Germline V lookup: CDR1 LGHNA, CDR2 YSLEER. V was cut by 3 bases and J by 4 bases, with 12 bases left in between. The CDR3 length is 14 residues. The CDR3 DNA follows: TGCGCCAGCAGCCAGATACAGGGTTCCACTGAAGCTTTCTTT. Protein: CASSQIQGSTEAFF.

This clonotype was found many times. The V call is TRBV20-1, the J call TRBJ2-3, with unresolved D. The length of the CDR3 is 16 residues. V lost 8 bases and J 6 bases, leaving 27 bases between the germline ends. Per germline, CDR1 DFQATT and CDR2 SNEGSKA (reference sequence). The CDR3 region has the DNA TGCAGTTCATCTCTACTCCAAGAGACGGGCTTTGATACGCAGTATTTT. This codes for CSSSLLQETGFDTQYF.

This clonotype showed up just a few times. The chain joins TRBV18 to TRBJ2-2, with D hard to call. Between the trimmed V and J ends, which lost 0 bases and 2 bases, there was a span of 4 bases. The CDR3 contains 14 residues. Germline V CDR1 and CDR2: KGHSH, LQKENI. DNA for the CDR3: TGTGCCAGCTCACCACCGCCTAACACCGGGGAGCTGTTTTTT. Amino acid sequence: CASSPPPNTGELFF.

In its sample, this clonotype was seen a few times. The gene calls are TRBV20-1 and TRBJ1-1, with unresolved D. Trimming left V 3 bases short and J 0 bases short, with 14 bases between. Germline lookup yields CDR1 DFQATT and CDR2 SNEGSKA (reference sequence). The CDR3 contains 15 residues. The CDR3 here is CSASRKGTMNTEAFF. For the CDR3, the DNA is TGCAGTGCTAGTAGAAAGGGAACCATGAACACTGAAGCTTTCTTT.

This clonotype was observed a handful of times. The V gene is TRBV12-3 or TRBV12-4, the J gene TRBJ2-7; possibly TRBD1 for D (5 bases). The CDR3 loop spans 14 amino acids. Trimming took off 3 bases at V and 4 bases at J, with 13 bases between the two ends. CDR3: CASSFRSPGYEQYF. In DNA, the CDR3 is TGTGCCAGCAGTTTCAGGAGTCCAGGGTACGAGCAGTACTTC.

The J gene is TRBJ2-3, the V gene TRBV5-1; TRBD2 agrees at 8 bases. J was trimmed by 0 bases and V by 5 bases; bases with no gene match: 5. Germline V gene data show CDR1 as SGHRS and CDR2 as YFSETQ. The CDR3 length is 15 residues. CDR3 nucleotide sequence: TGCGCCAGCAGTTTCGCGGGGGGTAGCACAGATACGCAGTATTTT. Encoded protein: CASSFAGGSTDTQYF.

J is TRBJ2-7 and V is TRBV20-1; D may be TRBD1 (5 bases). Germline CDR1 DFQATT, CDR2 SNEGSKA (reference sequence). V dropped 6 bases and J dropped 2 bases, with 23 bases sitting between them. This CDR3 region has 16 residues. CDR3 amino acids: CSASHRAGQITYEQYF. The CDR3 region has the DNA TGCAGTGCCTCTCACCGGGCAGGGCAGATTACCTACGAGCAGTACTTC.

This chain connects TRBV5-1 to TRBJ2-7; D might be TRBD2 (5 bases). Germline values: CDR1 SGHRS, CDR2 YFSETQ. Trimming cost V 1 base and J 6 bases, with 14 bases left between them. The CDR3 has 14 residues. The CDR3: CASSLLTREGEQYF. The CDR3 coding sequence is TGCGCCAGCAGCTTGTTAACACGTGAGGGCGAGCAGTACTTC.

The gene calls are TRBV6-2 or TRBV6-3 and TRBJ1-5; D is unclear. V lost 8 bases and J 3 bases, leaving 20 bases between the germline ends. Germline values: CDR1 MNHEY, CDR2 SVGEGT. This CDR3 has 16 amino acids. CDR3 protein: CASGLVSDPFNQPQHF. CDR3 nucleotides: TGTGCCAGCGGATTGGTGAGCGACCCCTTCAATCAGCCCCAGCATTTT.

The sample holds a few counts of this clonotype. This chain connects TRBV7-2 to TRBJ2-1; the match to TRBD2 covers 11 bases. The CDR3 consists of 14 residues. The V and J ends lost 6 bases and 4 bases, in that order; junction bases with no gene match: 2. The germline CDR1 and CDR2 sequences are SGHTA and FQGNSA. The CDR3 loop is CASSSSGRYNEQFF. As DNA, the CDR3 is TGTGCCAGCAGTTCTAGCGGGAGGTACAATGAGCAGTTCTTC.

On this clonotype: A read error may account for a junction end that differs from germline. CDR3 sequence: CASSSGRTNTEAFF. The CDR3 DNA sequence: TGTGCTAGCAGCTCGGGACGGACGAACACTGAAGCTTTCTTT. The chain carries TRBV7-7 and TRBJ1-1; D perhaps matches TRBD1 (5 bases). This CDR3 spans 14 amino acids. Germline values: CDR1 SSHAT, CDR2 FNYEAQ (reference sequence).

The gene calls are TRBV11-2 and TRBJ2-5; possibly TRBD1 or TRBD2 for D (6 bases each). This CDR3 has 15 residues. Trimming took off 6 bases at V and 9 bases at J, with 23 bases between the two ends. Germline assignment: CDR1 SGHAT and CDR2 FQNNGV. The CDR3, as DNA: TGTGCCAGCAGTCCACCCGGGGGCCTCCGTAGGTCCCAGTACTTC. Translation gives CASSPPGGLRRSQYF. The full variable domain, with the rest looked up from reference TRBV11-2 and TRBJ2-5, is EAGVAQSPRYKIIEKRQSVAFWCNPISGHATLYWYQQILGQGPKLLIQFQNNGVVDDSQLPKDRFSAERLKGVDSTLKIQPAKLEDSAVYLCASSPPGGLRRSQYFGPGTRLLVL.

This clonotype was found a few times. The rearrangement links TRBV3-1 to TRBJ1-1; TRBD1 might be the D (5 bases). This CDR3 spans 15 amino acids. Trimming shortened V by 2 bases and J by 0 bases, and 10 bases separated the two germline ends. In germline, CDR1 is LGHDT, CDR2 YNNKEL (reference sequence). This CDR3 is CASSQTTVMNTEAFF. In DNA form, the CDR3 reads TGTGCCAGCAGCCAAACGACAGTCATGAACACTGAAGCTTTCTTT.

This clonotype appeared a few times. The V and J genes are TRBV29-1 and TRBJ1-5; D call uncertain. CDR3 length equals 11 residues. Germline V lookup: CDR1 SQVTM, CDR2 ANQGSEA. V lost 0 bases, J lost 9 bases, and 6 bases lay in between. CDR3 DNA sequence: TGCAGCGTTGAAGATGATGGGCCCCAGCATTTT. It is translated as CSVEDDGPQHF.

V usage is TRBV7-9 and J usage is TRBJ2-3; D gene ambiguous. Trimming removed 3 bases at V and 2 bases at J, with 6 bases between. CDR3 length: 13 residues. Germline CDR1 is SEHNR and CDR2 is FQNEAQ (reference sequence). The CDR3 loop is CASSFGNTDTQYF. CDR3 nucleotide sequence: TGTGCCAGCAGCTTTGGTAACACAGATACGCAGTATTTT.

The table lists this clonotype with many counts. V and J are TRBV14 and TRBJ1-1, with 9 bases fitting TRBD1. V was clipped by 5 bases and J by 4 bases; unmatched bases: 8. This CDR3 is built from 15 residues. Germline loops: CDR1 SGHDN, CDR2 FVKESK. CDR3 sequence (DNA): TGTGCCAGCAGCACTCGGACAGGGGCTCGCACTGAAGCTTTCTTT. It specifies CASSTRTGARTEAFF.

The chain links TRBV20-1 to TRBJ2-7; D might be TRBD2 (6 bases). Germline CDR1 is DFQATT and CDR2 is SNEGSKA (reference sequence). CDR3 length: 14 residues. With 6 bases removed from V and 6 bases from J, the gap between germline ends came to 21 bases. CDR3 coding DNA: TGCAGTGCACCAAAAGACGGGGGTTTTACCGAGCAGTACTTC. This encodes CSAPKDGGFTEQYF.